The following is a TCR beta chain sequence with its context. The data belong to a study of T cells in Graves' hyperthyroidism and ophthalmopathy. Study-wide context: Before treatment of any kind, peripheral blood was taken at initial diagnosis.

The source material, RNA transcripts, was used to amplify TCR beta CDR3 regions. The primer set for the first-round RT-PCR of the TCR CDR3 was HTBI. TCRdb fed the multiplex PCR reads into MiXCR, producing one record per CDR3 protein. The data contain about 290,000 distinct CDR3 sequences, approximately 15% of them seen just once; the ten biggest clones take up roughly 53%. Patients affected by ophthalmopathy presented a Clinical Activity Score of at least 3, a NOSPECS grade of at least 4, and disease duration below 3 months. Material: blood. This clonotype was obtained from a woman aged 60-75 years with Graves' ophthalmopathy.

CDR3 residues: CSAGQWGPGALHF. The CDR3 DNA is TGCAGTGCAGGGCAATGGGGCCCTGGGGCCCTCCACTTT. V and J are TRBV20-1 and TRBJ1-6, with D possibly TRBD1 on 5 matching bases. Germline V gives CDR1 DFQATT, CDR2 SNEGSKA (reference sequence). The CDR3 has 13 residues. Trimming shortened V by 6 bases and J by 14 bases, and 20 bases separated the two germline ends.